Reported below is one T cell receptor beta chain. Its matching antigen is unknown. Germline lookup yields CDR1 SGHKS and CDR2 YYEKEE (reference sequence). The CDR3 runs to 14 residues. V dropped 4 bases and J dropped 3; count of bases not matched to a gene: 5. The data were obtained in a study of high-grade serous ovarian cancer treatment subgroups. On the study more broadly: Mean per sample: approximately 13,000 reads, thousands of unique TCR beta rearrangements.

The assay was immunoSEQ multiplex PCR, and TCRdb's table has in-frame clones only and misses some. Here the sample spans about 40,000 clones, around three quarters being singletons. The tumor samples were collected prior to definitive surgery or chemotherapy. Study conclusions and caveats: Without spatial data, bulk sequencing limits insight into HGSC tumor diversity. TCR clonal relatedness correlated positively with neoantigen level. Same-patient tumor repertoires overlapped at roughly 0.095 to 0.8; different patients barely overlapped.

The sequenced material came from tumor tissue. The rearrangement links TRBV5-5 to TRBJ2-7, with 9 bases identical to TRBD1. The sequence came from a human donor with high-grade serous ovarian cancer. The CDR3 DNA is TGTGCCAGCAGCCCCACAGGGGGCCGCTACGAGCAGTACTTC. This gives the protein CASSPTGGRYEQYF.